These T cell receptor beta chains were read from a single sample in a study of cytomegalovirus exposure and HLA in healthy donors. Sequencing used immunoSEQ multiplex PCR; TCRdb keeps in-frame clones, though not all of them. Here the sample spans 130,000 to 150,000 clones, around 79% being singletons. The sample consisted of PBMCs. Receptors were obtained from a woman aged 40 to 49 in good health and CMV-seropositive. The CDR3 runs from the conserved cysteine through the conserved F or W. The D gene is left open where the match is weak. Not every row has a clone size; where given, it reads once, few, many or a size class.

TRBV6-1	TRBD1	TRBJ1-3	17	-	CASSEAVQGTSGNTIYF	TGTGCCAGCAGTGAAGCAGTACAGGGGACCTCTGGAAACACCATATATTTT
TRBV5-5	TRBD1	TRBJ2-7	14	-	CASSSRDRRPEQYF	TGTGCCAGCAGCAGCCGGGACAGGAGGCCCGAGCAGTACTTC
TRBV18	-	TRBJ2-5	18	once	CASSPVASSNLFQETQYF	TGTGCCAGCTCACCAGTGGCTAGCAGCAACCTATTCCAAGAGACCCAGTACTTC
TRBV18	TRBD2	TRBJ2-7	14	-	CASSPAGGSYEQYF	TGTGCCAGCTCACCAGCGGGGGGCTCCTACGAGCAGTACTTC
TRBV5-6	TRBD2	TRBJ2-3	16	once	CASSLASSGVTDTQYF	TGTGCCAGCAGCTTGGCGTCCAGCGGGGTCACAGATACGCAGTATTTT
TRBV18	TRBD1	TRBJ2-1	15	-	CASSPGTGARNEQFF	TGTGCCAGCTCACCCGGGACAGGGGCGAGGAATGAGCAGTTCTTC
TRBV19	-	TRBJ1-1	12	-	CASRLGGTEAFF	TGTGCCAGTAGGCTCGGCGGGACTGAAGCTTTCTTT
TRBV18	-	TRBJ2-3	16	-	CASSPIAPGSTDTQYF	TGTGCCAGCTCACCAATAGCACCGGGGAGCACAGATACGCAGTATTTT
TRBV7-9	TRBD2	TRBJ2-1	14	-	CASSPGLAGDEQFF	TGTGCCAGCAGCCCGGGACTAGCGGGGGATGAGCAGTTCTTC
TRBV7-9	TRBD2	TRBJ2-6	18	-	CASRKTSGGYSGANVLTF	TGTGCCAGCAGGAAAACTAGCGGGGGGTACTCTGGGGCCAACGTCCTGACTTTC
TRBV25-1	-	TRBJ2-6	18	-	CASSASQGGGSGANVLTF	TGTGCCAGCAGTGCATCACAGGGGGGGGGCTCTGGGGCCAACGTCCTGACTTTC
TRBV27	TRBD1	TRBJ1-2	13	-	CASSQTGGLGYTF	TGTGCCAGCAGTCAGACAGGGGGTCTTGGCTACACCTTC
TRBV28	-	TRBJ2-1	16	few	CASSSEAGSSYNEQFF	TGTGCCAGCAGTTCAGAAGCGGGCTCCTCCTACAATGAGCAGTTCTTC
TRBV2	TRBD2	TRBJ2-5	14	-	CASSPTRGAGEQYF	TGTGCCAGCAGTCCAACTAGAGGGGCGGGGGAGCAGTACTTC
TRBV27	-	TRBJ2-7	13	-	CASSFGFLYEQYF	TGTGCCAGCAGTTTCGGGTTTCTCTACGAGCAGTACTTC
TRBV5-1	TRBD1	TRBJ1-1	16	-	CASSRTDRGQNTEAFF	TGCGCCAGCAGCCGTACCGACAGGGGGCAGAACACTGAAGCTTTCTTT
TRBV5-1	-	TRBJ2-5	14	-	CASSIGQIQETQYF	TGCGCCAGCAGCATCGGACAGATCCAAGAGACCCAGTACTTC
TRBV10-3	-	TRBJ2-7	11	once	CATKTGNEQYF	TGTGCCACCAAGACCGGGAACGAGCAGTACTTC
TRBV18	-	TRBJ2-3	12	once	CASSPFADTQYF	TGTGCCAGCTCACCGTTCGCAGATACGCAGTATTTT
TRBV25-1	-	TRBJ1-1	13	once	CASSDRVTTEAFF	TGTGCCAGCAGTGACAGGGTAACGACTGAAGCTTTCTTT
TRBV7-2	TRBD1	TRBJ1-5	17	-	CASSAGTAAYSNQPQHF	TGTGCCAGCAGCGCCGGGACAGCCGCTTATAGCAATCAGCCCCAGCATTTT
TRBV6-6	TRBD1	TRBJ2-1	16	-	CASRLTTGGIVNEQFF	TGTGCCAGCAGACTAACCACAGGGGGCATAGTGAATGAGCAGTTCTTC
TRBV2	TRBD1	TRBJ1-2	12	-	CASSAGGYGYTF	TGTGCCAGCAGTGCAGGGGGCTATGGCTACACCTTC
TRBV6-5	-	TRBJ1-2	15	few	CASTTVRGGNYGYTF	TGTGCCAGCACCACCGTAAGGGGAGGCAACTATGGCTACACCTTC
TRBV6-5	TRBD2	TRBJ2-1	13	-	CASRAGPVTGQFF	TGTGCCAGCAGAGCGGGACCCGTCACAGGGCAGTTCTTC
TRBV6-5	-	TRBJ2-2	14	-	CASTWGGLTGELFF	TGTGCCAGCACCTGGGGGGGGCTCACCGGGGAGCTGTTTTTT
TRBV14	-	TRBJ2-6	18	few	CASSKNFRTVSGANVLTF	TGTGCCAGCAGTAAAAACTTTCGGACTGTCTCTGGGGCCAACGTCCTGACTTTC
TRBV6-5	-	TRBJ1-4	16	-	CASSYDVGATNEKLFF	TGTGCCAGCAGTTACGATGTGGGGGCGACTAATGAAAAACTGTTTTTT
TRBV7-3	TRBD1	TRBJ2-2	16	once	CASSFRDRGDTGELFF	TGTGCCAGCAGCTTCCGAGACAGGGGAGACACCGGGGAGCTGTTTTTT
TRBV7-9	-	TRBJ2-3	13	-	CASSSGDVDTQYF	TGTGCCAGCAGCTCAGGGGATGTAGATACGCAGTATTTT
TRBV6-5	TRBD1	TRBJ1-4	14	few	CASRTGLGTEKLFF	TGTGCCAGCAGGACAGGGTTGGGGACTGAAAAACTGTTTTTT
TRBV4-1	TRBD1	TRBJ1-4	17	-	CASSQRKSGQINEKLFF	TGCGCCAGCAGCCAACGCAAATCGGGACAGATTAATGAAAAACTGTTTTTT
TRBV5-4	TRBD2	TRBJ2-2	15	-	CASSAGGPGTGELFF	TGTGCCAGCAGCGCGGGGGGGCCAGGCACCGGGGAGCTGTTTTTT
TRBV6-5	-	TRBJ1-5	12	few	CASSESDQPQHF	TGTGCCAGCAGTGAATCGGATCAGCCCCAGCATTTT
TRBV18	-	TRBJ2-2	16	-	CASSPGRQSNTGELFF	TGTGCCAGCTCACCGGGGCGACAGTCAAACACCGGGGAGCTGTTTTTT
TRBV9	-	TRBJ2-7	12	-	CASSGLTYEQYF	TGTGCCAGCAGCGGACTAACATACGAGCAGTACTTC
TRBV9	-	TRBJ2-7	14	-	CASSPQTSSYEQYF	TGTGCCAGCAGCCCCCAGACTAGCTCCTACGAGCAGTACTTC
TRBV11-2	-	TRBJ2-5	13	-	CASSLTRLETQYF	TGTGCCAGCAGCTTAACAAGATTGGAGACCCAGTACTTC
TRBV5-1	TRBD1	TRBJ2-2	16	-	CASSLSGTDNTGELFF	TGCGCCAGCAGCTTATCAGGGACAGATAACACCGGGGAGCTGTTTTTT
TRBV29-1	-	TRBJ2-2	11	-	CSVEQAGELFF	TGCAGCGTTGAACAGGCCGGGGAGCTGTTTTTT